The clone carrying this T cell receptor (beta chain) was found a few times. Its antigen is undetermined. V was shortened by 5 bases and J by 1 base, with 9 bases between the two germline ends. CDR3 length: 14 residues. The V gene's germline CDR1 is SGHAT and CDR2 FQNNGV. This record belongs to a study of T-cell reconstitution after alpha-beta-depleted transplantation in children. General study points: After transplant, high TCRbeta diversity at day 60 in some patients arose from surviving recipient T cells and thymic progenitors.

The TCRbeta library was prepared with unique molecular identifiers. A single record per CDR3 protein comes from TCRdb applying MiXCR to the PCR reads. The top ten hold less than 40% of the sample, which has a few hundred thousand distinct CDR3 sequences, roughly 27% seen once. This TCR was recovered from a boy younger than two with Wiskott-Aldrich syndrome, due to receive a stem cell transplant. Sample: PBMCs, taken before TCRalphabeta/CD19-depleted stem cell transplant. The chain joins TRBV11-2 to TRBJ1-3; unclear D gene. The CDR3, as DNA: TGTGCCAGCAGCCCCTATGGGTCTGGAAACACCATATATTTT. This gives the protein CASSPYGSGNTIYF.